The 10 T cell receptor beta chains below all came from one sample that was sequenced in a study of blood T cell dynamics during melanoma immunotherapy. Described time point: week 3, after first cycle of checkpoint inhibitor. Data came from immunoSEQ multiplex PCR; TCRdb stores just in-frame clones and leaves some out. The table lists roughly 9,900 clones, 85% to 90% of them singletons. The sequencing used blood, collected from a patient treated with checkpoint blockade. The receptor set was obtained from a human donor with melanoma.

The rearrangement links TRBV30 to TRBJ2-2; either TRBD1 or TRBD2 may supply D (5 bases each). Germline CDR1 and CDR2: GTSNPN and SVGIG (reference sequence). The CDR3 loop spans 14 amino acids. Trimming removed 4 bases at V and 3 bases at J, with 12 bases between. The CDR3, as DNA: TGTGCCTGGAACAGGATGGGAGACACCGGGGAGCTGTTTTTT. This codes for CAWNRMGDTGELFF.

V usage is TRBV27 and J usage is TRBJ2-1; the D gene is possibly TRBD1 (6 bases). Trimming pared 5 bases from V and 3 bases from J, leaving 11 bases between. The germline CDR1 and CDR2 sequences are MNHEY and SMNVEV (reference sequence). The CDR3 sequence is 14 residues long. The CDR3 protein is CASSPETGYNEQFF. The CDR3 DNA reads as TGTGCCAGCAGTCCCGAGACAGGCTACAATGAGCAGTTCTTC.

CDR3 bases: TGCGCCAGCAGCCAAGTTTGTACAGGACCTTACGAGCAGTACGTC. Protein sequence: CASSQVCTGPYEQYV. J is TRBJ2-7 and V is TRBV4-1; tentative D call: TRBD1 (5 bases). Trimming shortened V by 1 base and J by 4 bases, and 14 bases separated the two germline ends. This CDR3 comprises 15 residues. The germline CDR1 and CDR2 sequences are MGHRA and YSYEKL.

This clone has just a few counts. The chain links TRBV19 to TRBJ1-5, with D maybe TRBD1 (6 bases). V shed 2 bases and J shed 5 bases, with 13 bases lying between them. There are 15 residues in the CDR3. In germline, CDR1 is LNHDA, CDR2 SQIVND (reference sequence). CDR3 nucleotides: TGTGCCAGTAGTATAAACCAGGGGATATATCAGCCCCAGCATTTT. As protein: CASSINQGIYQPQHF.

This chain connects TRBV5-1 to TRBJ2-1; 8 bases are a match to TRBD1. This CDR3 is 14 amino acids long. Germline V CDR1 and CDR2: SGHRS, YFSETQ. V lost 4 bases to trimming and J lost 5 bases; unmatched junction nucleotides: 5. For the CDR3, the DNA is TGCGCCAGCAGCCCCCAGACAGGGGACAATGAGCAGTTCTTC. Translated: CASSPQTGDNEQFF.

The V and J genes are TRBV4-3 and TRBJ1-2; weak D call: TRBD1 (6 bases). CDR1 and CDR2 (germline): LGHNA, YSLEER. This CDR3 contains 17 residues. V was pared by 0 bases and J by 4 bases, with 18 bases between. Here the CDR3 DNA reads TGCGCCAGCAGCCAAGAGGTTGGGCAGGGGTTAGCCTATGGCTACACCTTC. This encodes CASSQEVGQGLAYGYTF.

The gene calls are TRBV2 and TRBJ1-2; D remains unclear. The germline V gene has CDR1 SNHLY and CDR2 FYNNEI. The CDR3 spans 12 residues. With 5 bases removed from V and 3 bases from J, the gap between germline ends came to 7 bases. Here the CDR3 reads CASSPDYYGYTF. In nucleotides, the CDR3 is TGTGCCAGCAGTCCAGATTACTATGGCTACACCTTC.

The chain has TRBV30 and TRBJ2-3; 8 bases align to TRBD1. CDR1 and CDR2 (germline): GTSNPN, SVGIG (reference sequence). With 1 base clipped from V and 3 bases from J, the junction kept 9 bases outside the gene matches. The CDR3 runs 16 residues. The CDR3 loop reads CAWSAWTGNTTDTQYF. The CDR3 DNA is TGTGCCTGGAGTGCCTGGACAGGGAATACTACAGATACGCAGTATTTT.

With respect to this clone: The same CDR3 can be traced to other DNA sequences in this sample. This chain connects TRBV7-9 to TRBJ1-2, with D uncertain. Trimming took off 0 bases at V and 0 bases at J, with 8 bases between the two ends. The V gene's germline CDR1 is SEHNR and CDR2 FQNEAQ (reference sequence). This CDR3 is built from 15 residues. The CDR3 region is CASSLALGSNYGYTF. The CDR3 DNA reads TGTGCCAGCAGCTTAGCCTTGGGTTCTAACTATGGCTACACCTTC.

The chain uses TRBV5-6 and TRBJ2-1, with D uncertain. V dropped 0 bases and J dropped 3 bases, with 1 base sitting between them. Germline CDR1 reads SGHDT; CDR2 reads YYEEEE. This CDR3 is 12 amino acids long. The DNA of the CDR3 is TGTGCCAGCAGCTTGGACTACAATGAGCAGTTCTTC. This sequence encodes CASSLDYNEQFF.